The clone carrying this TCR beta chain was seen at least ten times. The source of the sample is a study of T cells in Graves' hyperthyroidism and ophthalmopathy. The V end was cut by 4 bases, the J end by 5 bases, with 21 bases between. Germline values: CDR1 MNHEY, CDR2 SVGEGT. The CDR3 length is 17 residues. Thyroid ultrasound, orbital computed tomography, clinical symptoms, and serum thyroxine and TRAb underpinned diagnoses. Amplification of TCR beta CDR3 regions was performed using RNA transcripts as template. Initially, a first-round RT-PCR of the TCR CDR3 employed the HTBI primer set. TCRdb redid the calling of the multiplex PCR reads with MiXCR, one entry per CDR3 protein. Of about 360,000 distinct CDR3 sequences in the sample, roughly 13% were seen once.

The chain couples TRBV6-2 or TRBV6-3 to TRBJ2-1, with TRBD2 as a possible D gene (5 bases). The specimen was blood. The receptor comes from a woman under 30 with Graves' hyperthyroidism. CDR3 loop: CASSSSWLIWENNEQFF. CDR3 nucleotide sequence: TGTGCCAGCAGTTCTAGCTGGCTCATCTGGGAAAACAATGAGCAGTTCTTC.